This T cell receptor beta chain was recorded in a study of T cell responses to AZD1222 COVID-19 vaccine. Germline V gives CDR1 SGHAT, CDR2 FQNNGV. Unmatched junction bases numbered 6, after V lost 3 bases and J lost 7 bases. The CDR3 sequence is 15 residues long. Assay: immunoSEQ multiplex PCR; the TCRdb copy retains only in-frame clones and omits some. The sample has roughly 180,000 clones; 90% are singletons. Study conclusions and caveats: It should be noted that donors were predominantly white British and more often female, and clonal diversity was possibly underestimated. Mapped onto spike, vaccine-associated CD4 TCRs spanned it and were dominant at 160-218 and 743-854. There were repertoire samples only from the period after the peak T cell response.

With regard to this clone: The antigen remains undetermined.

This chain uses TRBV11-2 with TRBJ2-2, with 9 bases that match TRBD1. The receptor was isolated from an adult in good health. Sequenced here: peripheral blood, sampled on day 0 of AZD1222 vaccination. Written as DNA, the CDR3 is TGTGCCAGCAGCTTCACAGGGGGCGAAGTCGGGGAGCTGTTTTTT. It translates to CASSFTGGEVGELFF.